This T cell receptor (beta chain) was profiled in a study of shared clonotypes between healthy human individuals. The study's findings and limits: In contrast to clonotypes shared by all four donors, non-shared clonotypes had lower generation probabilities.

Original methodology: Without quality scores, immunoSEQ junctional reads could not be filtered like full-length reads. The table came from immunoSEQ multiplex PCR; TCRdb's copy has only in-frame clones and leaves some out. Clone size and the V and J calls come from that table; the DNA yielded D and trimming. Of some 1.4 million clones in the sample, roughly 96% were seen once. Comments on this clone: Its target is not known.

V lost 5 bases, J lost 5 bases, and 13 bases stayed unmatched. CDR3 size: 16 residues. Per the germline V gene, CDR1 is SGDLS and CDR2 is YYNGEE. Donors comprised healthy HIV-negative adults lacking recent acute infections or vaccinations. Sequencing was carried out using naive CD4+ T cells sorted from blood. Specified subset: CD45RA+ positively selected. The TCR originated in a man between 25 and 39 years old in good health. The chain carries TRBV9 and TRBJ1-3, with 7 bases lining up with TRBD1. The CDR3 here is CASSPLTGTARNTIYF. The CDR3 DNA follows: TGTGCCAGCAGTCCTTTGACCGGGACAGCTAGAAACACCATATATTTT. Using reference TRBV9 and TRBJ1-3 for the parts outside the CDR3, the full variable domain is DSGVTQTPKHLITATGQRVTLRCSPRSGDLSVYWYQQSLDQGLQFLIQYYNGEERAKGNILERFSAQQFPDLHSELNLSSLELGDSALYFCASSPLTGTARNTIYFGEGSWLTVV.